The 25 T cell receptor beta chains given below trace back to one sample, sequenced in a study of Tregs in tolerant kidney transplant recipients. TCRdb's copy holds only in-frame clones and misses some; the assay was immunoSEQ multiplex PCR. The sample contains some 240,000 clones, 80% to 85% of which appear only once. Sequencing input: CD4+ T cells from blood. The receptor set was obtained from a human donor in good health.

The rearrangement links TRBV6-5 to TRBJ2-7; 9 bases align to TRBD2. Germline trimming cut 6 bases from V and 7 bases from J; bases unmatched to any gene: 13. CDR1 and CDR2 (germline): MNHEY, SVGAGI. The CDR3 spans 15 residues. CDR3 in amino acids: CASSWGAGGPGEQYF. In nucleotides, the CDR3 is TGTGCCAGCAGCTGGGGCGCGGGAGGGCCGGGAGAGCAGTACTTC.

J is TRBJ1-2 and V is TRBV9; D not certain. The germline V and J ends were trimmed by 0 bases and 2 bases, with 8 bases remaining between them. The germline V gene has CDR1 SGDLS and CDR2 YYNGEE. This CDR3 spans 14 amino acids. The CDR3 coding sequence is TGTGCCAGCAGCGTAGACGGGAGAAACTATGGCTACACCTTC. Translation: CASSVDGRNYGYTF.

The gene calls are TRBV9 and TRBJ2-7; 9 nucleotides agree with TRBD2. CDR3 length: 16 residues. Germline trimming cut 7 bases from V and 3 bases from J; bases unmatched to any gene: 14. Germline values: CDR1 SGDLS, CDR2 YYNGEE. The chain's CDR3 is CASSEGASGEIYEQYF. The CDR3 coding sequence is TGTGCCAGCTCAGAAGGCGCTAGCGGGGAAATCTACGAGCAGTACTTC. The full variable domain, its missing parts supplied by reference TRBV9 and TRBJ2-7, is DSGVTQTPKHLITATGQRVTLRCSPRSGDLSVYWYQQSLDQGLQFLIQYYNGEERAKGNILERFSAQQFPDLHSELNLSSLELGDSALYFCASSEGASGEIYEQYFGPGTRLTVT.

This clone was seen once. This rearrangement joins TRBV5-4 to TRBJ2-2; 11 bases map to TRBD1. The CDR3 runs to 15 residues. J was trimmed by 4 bases and V by 6 bases; bases with no gene match: 5. The germline CDR1 and CDR2 sequences are SGHNT and YYREEE (reference sequence). The CDR3 nucleotides are TGTGCCAGCATCGCCGGGACAGGGGGCACCGGGGAGCTGTTTTTT. Its translation is CASIAGTGGTGELFF.

This clone was detected many times. The J gene is TRBJ2-7, the V gene TRBV5-6; TRBD1 matches 10 bases. The trim removed 2 bases at V and 4 bases at J, leaving 3 bases unmatched. This CDR3 contains 14 residues. CDR1 SGHDT and CDR2 YYEEEE come from the germline V gene. The CDR3 bases are TGTGCCAGCAGCTTTCGGACAGGGGGGTACGAGCAGTACTTC. Protein: CASSFRTGGYEQYF.

The chain is built from TRBV19 and TRBJ1-5; D is unresolved. CDR3 size: 16 residues. Trimming cost V 7 bases and J 1 base, with 17 bases left between them. Looked up from germline, CDR1 is LNHDA and CDR2 is SQIVND (reference sequence). CDR3 DNA sequence: TGTGCCAGTACTGCGACCACGTTGGTGAGCAATCAGCCCCAGCATTTT. This sequence encodes CASTATTLVSNQPQHF.

J is TRBJ1-2 and V is TRBV15, with D possibly matching TRBD1 (6 bases). This CDR3 is built from 17 residues. The germline V gene has CDR1 LNHNV and CDR2 YYDKDF (reference sequence). V lost 3 bases, J lost 4 bases, and 21 bases lay in between. CDR3 protein: CATSRDLTGYPFYGYTF. The CDR3 coding sequence is TGTGCCACCAGCAGGGACCTTACAGGGTATCCCTTCTATGGCTACACCTTC.

The chain couples TRBV5-5 to TRBJ2-4; possibly TRBD1 for D (6 bases). This CDR3 is 15 amino acids long. Germline V gives CDR1 SGHKS, CDR2 YYEKEE (reference sequence). Trimming shortened V by 3 bases and J by 1 base, and 11 bases separated the two germline ends. The CDR3 sequence is CASSSQDRAKNIQYF. DNA of the CDR3: TGTGCCAGCAGCTCACAAGACAGGGCCAAAAACATTCAGTACTTC. Using reference TRBV5-5 and TRBJ2-4 for the parts outside the CDR3, the full variable domain is DAGVTQSPTHLIKTRGQQVTLRCSPISGHKSVSWYQQVLGQGPQFIFQYYEKEERGRGNFPDRFSARQFPNYSSELNVNALLLGDSALYLCASSSQDRAKNIQYFGAGTRLSVL.

The V call is TRBV4-1, the J call TRBJ2-7; 8 positions match TRBD1. Germline V gene data show CDR1 as MGHRA and CDR2 as YSYEKL. The CDR3 sequence is 15 residues long. V lost 4 bases and J lost 2; bases outside the gene matches: 7. CDR3 protein: CASSRPGQATYEQYF. CDR3 nucleotide sequence: TGCGCCAGCAGCCGGCCGGGACAGGCTACCTACGAGCAGTACTTC.

The gene calls are TRBV19 and TRBJ1-2; no definite D call. Germline V gene sequence: CDR1 LNHDA, CDR2 SQIVND (reference sequence). With 3 bases removed from V and 2 bases from J, the gap between germline ends came to 10 bases. The CDR3 loop spans 14 amino acids. CDR3 sequence reads: CASSIIPVNYGYTF. CDR3 DNA: TGTGCCAGTAGTATTATCCCGGTCAACTATGGCTACACCTTC.

The chain uses TRBV19 and TRBJ1-2; 8 nucleotides agree with TRBD1. Looked up from germline, CDR1 is LNHDA and CDR2 is SQIVND (reference sequence). With 9 bases clipped from V and 4 bases from J, the junction kept 10 bases outside the gene matches. The CDR3 length is 14 residues. The CDR3 is CASGTGLPLYGYTF. The CDR3 DNA sequence: TGTGCCAGCGGGACAGGTCTTCCACTCTATGGCTACACCTTC.

The rearrangement uses TRBV4-1 and TRBJ2-5; 9 nucleotides match TRBD2. Germline trimming cut 8 bases from V and 1 base from J; bases unmatched to any gene: 17. Germline V gene data show CDR1 as MGHRA and CDR2 as YSYEKL. The CDR3 contains 18 residues. The CDR3 sequence is CASVPRPASGDLQETQYF. As DNA, the CDR3 is TGCGCCAGCGTACCCCGACCCGCTAGCGGGGACCTCCAAGAGACCCAGTACTTC.

This chain links TRBV18 with TRBJ2-7; D is possibly TRBD1 (6 bases). Trimming left V 8 bases short and J 2 bases short, with 16 bases between. CDR1 and CDR2 from the germline V gene are KGHSH and LQKENI. The CDR3 sequence is 14 residues long. CDR3 coding DNA: TGTGCCAGCGCACAGGTAGCAGGGGCCTACGAGCAGTACTTC. It yields the protein CASAQVAGAYEQYF.

The gene calls are TRBV5-1 and TRBJ2-7, with D tentatively TRBD1 (6 bases). CDR3 length: 16 residues. With 1 base removed from V and 1 base from J, the gap between germline ends came to 15 bases. Germline V gives CDR1 SGHRS, CDR2 YFSETQ. CDR3 nucleotide sequence: TGCGCCAGCAGCTTGTCACCACAGGGAACATCCTACGAGCAGTACTTC. Protein product: CASSLSPQGTSYEQYF.

The rearrangement uses TRBV6-5 and TRBJ1-4; 8 bases agree with TRBD1. CDR1 and CDR2 (germline): MNHEY, SVGAGI. After removal of 2 bases from V and 10 bases from J, the junction contained 9 bases not matched to a gene. The CDR3 loop spans 15 amino acids. The CDR3 loop reads CASSYGSGQALKLFF. The CDR3 DNA sequence: TGTGCCAGCAGTTACGGGTCGGGACAGGCCTTAAAACTGTTTTTT.

J is TRBJ1-5 and V is TRBV19, with D maybe TRBD1 (5 bases). V lost 2 bases, J lost 4 bases, and 15 bases lay in between. The CDR3 is made up of 16 amino acids. Germline V gives CDR1 LNHDA, CDR2 SQIVND (reference sequence). The CDR3 is CASSIPGGGFNQPQHF. CDR3 coding DNA: TGTGCCAGTAGTATACCTGGGGGGGGGTTTAATCAGCCCCAGCATTTT.

V is TRBV1 and J is TRBJ1-6. TRBV1 is a pseudogene segment. The CDR3 contains 17 residues. As DNA, the CDR3 is TGCACCAGCAGCCAATCAGTCGGGGTGCGATGCGGTTCACCCCTCCACTTT. Protein: CTSSQSVGVRCGSPLHF.

The gene calls are TRBV9 and TRBJ2-1; 13 bases fit TRBD2. With 7 bases clipped from V and 9 bases from J, the junction kept 16 bases outside the gene matches. This CDR3 has 17 amino acids. The germline gives CDR1 SGDLS, CDR2 YYNGEE. The CDR3 region has the DNA TGTGCCAGCGGTCCGAAGGGGGGACTAGCGGGGAGCAGTGAGCAGTTCTTC. Translation: CASGPKGGLAGSSEQFF. The complete variable domain, with remaining parts taken from reference TRBV9 and TRBJ2-1, reads DSGVTQTPKHLITATGQRVTLRCSPRSGDLSVYWYQQSLDQGLQFLIQYYNGEERAKGNILERFSAQQFPDLHSELNLSSLELGDSALYFCASGPKGGLAGSSEQFFGPGTRLTVL.

V is TRBV6-5 and J is TRBJ1-2; weak D call: TRBD1 (6 bases). V was trimmed by 2 bases and J by 2 bases, leaving 6 bases between them. This CDR3 is built from 13 residues. Germline CDR1 and CDR2: MNHEY and SVGAGI. In nucleotides, the CDR3 is TGTGCCAGCAGTTACACAGGGAACTATGGCTACACCTTC. Translating gives CASSYTGNYGYTF.

V usage is TRBV10-3 and J usage is TRBJ2-7, with D hard to call. CDR1 and CDR2 from the germline V gene are ENHRY and SYGVKD. The CDR3 is made up of 13 amino acids. Trimming took 7 bases from V and 4 from J, leaving 14 bases between them. The CDR3 protein is CAINKENLYEQYF. The CDR3 DNA is TGTGCCATCAATAAGGAAAATCTTTACGAGCAGTACTTC.

V is TRBV19 and J is TRBJ2-1, with D uncertain. V was clipped by 4 bases and J by 2 bases, with 9 bases between them. CDR3 length: 14 residues. CDR1 LNHDA and CDR2 SQIVND come from the germline V gene (reference sequence). The DNA of the CDR3 is TGTGCCAGTAGTAATAGGGCACCCTACAATGAGCAGTTCTTC. Amino acid sequence: CASSNRAPYNEQFF.

The V call is TRBV19, the J call TRBJ1-4; 9 nucleotides line up with TRBD1. V shed 5 bases and J 6 bases; nucleotides not matched to a gene: 7. Germline V lookup: CDR1 LNHDA, CDR2 SQIVND (reference sequence). This CDR3 has 15 residues. The DNA of the CDR3 is TGTGCCAGTAGTTCAGGACAGGGGCGTCATGAAAAACTGTTTTTT. It is translated as CASSSGQGRHEKLFF.

This clone was recorded a few times. V and J are TRBV13 and TRBJ2-5; no clear D gene. The CDR3 runs 17 residues. V shed 0 bases and J shed 1 base, with 15 bases lying between them. Germline V CDR1 and CDR2: PRHDT, FYEKMQ (reference sequence). The CDR3 bases are TGTGCCAGCAGCTTAGGGGCCAGACTGAATGTCCAAGAGACCCAGTACTTC. Its translation: CASSLGARLNVQETQYF.

The genes are TRBV2 and TRBJ1-5, with D maybe TRBD1 (5 bases). The CDR3 has 14 residues. Deletions cut 6 bases from V and 1 base from J, with 10 bases between. From germline, CDR1 is SNHLY and CDR2 FYNNEI. CDR3 bases: TGTGCCAGCAGCGTATACAGGAGCAATCAGCCCCAGCATTTT. This encodes CASSVYRSNQPQHF.

Comment on this clone: Additional DNA sequences in this sample encode the identical CDR3. V and J are TRBV6-6 and TRBJ1-1, with a weak D call TRBD1 (5 bases). The CDR3 sequence is 13 residues long. Germline-derived CDR1 and CDR2 are MNHNY and SVGAGI (reference sequence). V lost 6 bases and J 5 bases, leaving 13 bases between the germline ends. The CDR3 reads CASRRQGETEAFF. The CDR3 DNA follows: TGTGCCAGCAGGCGGCAGGGTGAAACTGAAGCTTTCTTT.